A selection of T cell receptor beta chains follows, all from one sample in a study of blood T cell repertoires in COVID-19. TCRdb keeps only in-frame clones here, not all; method: immunoSEQ multiplex PCR. Found here are about 190,000 clones, roughly 90% of them singletons; the top ten hold 0.62%. Sequencing input: peripheral blood. The receptors shown here come from a man aged 50-60 years with acute or convalescent COVID-19. CDR3s include the opening cysteine and the closing phenylalanine or tryptophan. D genes are given only for firm matches. Rows may omit the clone size; those that give it use once, few, many or a size class.

CDR3	DNA	D	V	J	size
CSAGAGEQETQYF	TGCAGTGCTGGTGCTGGGGAGCAAGAGACCCAGTACTTC	NA	TRBV20-1	TRBJ2-5	NA
CASSQKLDRENTEAFF	TGTGCCAGCAGCCAGAAACTTGACAGGGAGAACACTGAAGCTTTCTTT	TRBD1	TRBV14	TRBJ1-1	NA
CATAMSGGRSFTEAFF	TGTGCCACTGCTATGTCAGGGGGCCGGAGTTTCACTGAAGCTTTCTTT	TRBD1	TRBV13	TRBJ1-1	few
CASSRTGRDYTF	TGTGCCAGCAGTAGGACAGGGAGAGACTACACCTTC	TRBD1	TRBV6-5	TRBJ1-2	NA
CASSPDSWQPQHF	TGTGCCAGCAGCCCCGACAGTTGGCAGCCCCAGCATTTT	NA	TRBV5-5	TRBJ1-5	NA
CSYTGTGELFF	TGCAGTTATACAGGCACCGGGGAGCTGTTTTTT	NA	TRBV29-1	TRBJ2-2	NA
CASPPRRDRGSGELFF	TGCGCCAGCCCTCCCCGCCGGGACAGAGGGAGCGGGGAGCTGTTTTTT	TRBD1	TRBV23-1	TRBJ2-2	NA
CSVAGTDTQYF	TGCAGCGTTGCAGGCACAGATACGCAGTATTTT	NA	TRBV29-1	TRBJ2-3	NA
CASSLETPQGIGPPLKNIQYF	TGTGCCAGCAGTCTAGAGACCCCCCAGGGGATTGGTCCCCCACTCAAAAACATTCAGTACTTC	NA	TRBV6-6	TRBJ2-4	NA
CASSAGQGANYGYTF	TGTGCCAGCAGCGCCGGACAGGGTGCTAACTATGGCTACACCTTC	TRBD1	TRBV2	TRBJ1-2	NA
CASSSGTGVPNEKLFF	TGTGCCAGCAGCTCGGGGACAGGCGTTCCTAATGAAAAACTGTTTTTT	TRBD1	TRBV7-9	TRBJ1-4	NA
CASSLVEGAMWPQHF	TGTGCCAGCAGTCTCGTGGAGGGGGCTATGTGGCCCCAGCATTTT	TRBD1	TRBV6-2/TRBV6-3	TRBJ1-5	NA
CASSPDRGGNQPQHF	TGTGCCAGCAGCCCCGACAGGGGTGGCAATCAGCCCCAGCATTTT	TRBD1	TRBV2	TRBJ1-5	NA
CASSPPGLAGGNEQFF	TGTGCCAGCTCACCGCCGGGACTAGCGGGAGGGAATGAGCAGTTCTTC	TRBD2	TRBV18	TRBJ2-1	NA
CASSSDSGTTEAFF	TGTGCCAGCAGTTCAGACTCTGGAACAACTGAAGCTTTCTTT	NA	TRBV2	TRBJ1-1	once
CAIWDRGNNEQFF	TGTGCCATCTGGGACAGGGGAAACAATGAGCAGTTCTTC	TRBD1	TRBV10-3	TRBJ2-1	NA
CASSLEDREGYGYTF	TGTGCCAGCAGCTTAGAGGACAGGGAAGGCTATGGCTACACCTTC	TRBD1	TRBV7-6	TRBJ1-2	NA
CASSSKRAATRDSYEQYF	TGTGCCAGCAGCTCCAAGCGAGCAGCCACACGAGACTCCTACGAGCAGTACTTC	NA	TRBV7-9	TRBJ2-7	NA
CASSLAGGLAVYEQYF	TGTGCCAGCAGCTTGGCCGGAGGACTAGCGGTCTACGAGCAGTACTTC	TRBD2	TRBV5-5	TRBJ2-7	NA
CASSQGGVGIQFF	TGCGCCAGCAGCCAAGGAGGCGTCGGTATCCAGTTCTTC	NA	TRBV4-1	TRBJ2-1	NA
CASSPGLAGVYEQYF	TGTGCCAGCAGCCCGGGACTAGCGGGGGTCTACGAGCAGTACTTC	TRBD2	TRBV7-2	TRBJ2-7	NA
CASSSYPDRTYEQYF	TGTGCCAGTAGTTCGTACCCCGACAGAACCTACGAGCAGTACTTC	NA	TRBV19	TRBJ2-7	once
CASSPQQGETEAFF	TGTGCCAGCTCACCACAGCAGGGCGAAACTGAAGCTTTCTTT	NA	TRBV18	TRBJ1-1	NA
CASSEARVNSPLHF	TGTGCCAGCAGTGAAGCCCGGGTTAATTCACCCCTCCACTTT	NA	TRBV2	TRBJ1-6	NA
CASSDRTDGNTEAFF	TGTGCCAGCAGCGATAGGACAGACGGGAACACTGAAGCTTTCTTT	NA	TRBV5-4	TRBJ1-1	NA
CAISDGGTGNEQFF	TGTGCCATCAGTGATGGAGGGACCGGCAATGAGCAGTTCTTC	NA	TRBV10-3	TRBJ2-1	NA